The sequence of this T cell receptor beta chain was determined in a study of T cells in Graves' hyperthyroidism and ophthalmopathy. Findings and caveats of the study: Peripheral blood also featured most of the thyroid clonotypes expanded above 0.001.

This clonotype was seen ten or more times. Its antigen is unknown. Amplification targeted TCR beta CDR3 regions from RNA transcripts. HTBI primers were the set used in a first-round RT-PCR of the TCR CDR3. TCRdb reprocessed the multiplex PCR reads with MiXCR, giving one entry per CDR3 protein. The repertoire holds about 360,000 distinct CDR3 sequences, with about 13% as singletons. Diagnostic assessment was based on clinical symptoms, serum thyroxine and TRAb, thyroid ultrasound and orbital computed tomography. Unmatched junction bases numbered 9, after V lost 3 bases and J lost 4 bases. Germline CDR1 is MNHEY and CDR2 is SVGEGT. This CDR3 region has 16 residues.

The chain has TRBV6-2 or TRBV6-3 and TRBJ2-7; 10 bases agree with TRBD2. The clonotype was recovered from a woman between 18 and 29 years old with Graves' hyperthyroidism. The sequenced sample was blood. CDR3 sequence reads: CASSYPSGSSVYEQYF. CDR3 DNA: TGTGCCAGCAGTTATCCTAGCGGGAGTTCGGTATACGAGCAGTACTTC.